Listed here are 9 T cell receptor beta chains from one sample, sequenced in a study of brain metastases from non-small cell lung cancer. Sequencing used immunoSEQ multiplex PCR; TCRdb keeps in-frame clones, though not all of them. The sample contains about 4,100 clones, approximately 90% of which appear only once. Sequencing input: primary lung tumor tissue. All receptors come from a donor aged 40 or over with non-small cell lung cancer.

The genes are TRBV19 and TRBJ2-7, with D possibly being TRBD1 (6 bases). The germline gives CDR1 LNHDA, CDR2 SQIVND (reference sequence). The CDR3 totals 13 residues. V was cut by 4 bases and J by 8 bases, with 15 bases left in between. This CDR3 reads CASSNPQGMKQYF. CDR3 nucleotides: TGTGCCAGTAGTAATCCACAGGGTATGAAGCAGTACTTC.

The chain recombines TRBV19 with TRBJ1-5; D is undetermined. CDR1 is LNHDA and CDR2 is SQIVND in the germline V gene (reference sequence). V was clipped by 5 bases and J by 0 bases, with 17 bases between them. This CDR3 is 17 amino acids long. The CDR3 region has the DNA TGTGCCAGTAGTCCCCGCGAGGGCAGATCTAGCAATCAGCCCCAGCATTTT. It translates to CASSPREGRSSNQPQHF.

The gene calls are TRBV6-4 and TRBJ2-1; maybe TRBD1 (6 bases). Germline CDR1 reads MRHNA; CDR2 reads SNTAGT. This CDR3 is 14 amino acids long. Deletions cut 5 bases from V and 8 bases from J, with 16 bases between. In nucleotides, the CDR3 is TGTGCCAGCAGTCCCGGGCCAGAGGGGGATGAGCAGTTCTTC. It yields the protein CASSPGPEGDEQFF.

The CDR3 reads CASSPPGGSLFEQYF. In nucleotides, the CDR3 is TGTGCCAGCTCACCACCGGGAGGGTCCCTGTTCGAGCAGTACTTC. The chain carries TRBV18 and TRBJ2-7; TRBD2 aligns across 7 bases. V was pared by 0 bases and J by 6 bases, with 8 bases of the junction left unmatched. This CDR3 comprises 15 residues. Germline CDR1 is KGHSH and CDR2 is LQKENI.

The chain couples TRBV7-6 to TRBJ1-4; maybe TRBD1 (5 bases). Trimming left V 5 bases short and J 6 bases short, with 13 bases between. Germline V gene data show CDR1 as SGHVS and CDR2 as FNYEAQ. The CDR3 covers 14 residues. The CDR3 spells CASSIPGPDEKLFF. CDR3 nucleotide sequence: TGTGCCAGCAGCATCCCGGGGCCAGATGAAAAACTGTTTTTT.

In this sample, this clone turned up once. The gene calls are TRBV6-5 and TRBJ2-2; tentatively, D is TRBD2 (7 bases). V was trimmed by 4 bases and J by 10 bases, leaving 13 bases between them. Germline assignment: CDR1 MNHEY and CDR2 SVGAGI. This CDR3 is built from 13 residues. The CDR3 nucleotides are TGTGCCAGCAGTTCGCGGGGGCCCGAGGAGCTGTTTTTT. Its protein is CASSSRGPEELFF.

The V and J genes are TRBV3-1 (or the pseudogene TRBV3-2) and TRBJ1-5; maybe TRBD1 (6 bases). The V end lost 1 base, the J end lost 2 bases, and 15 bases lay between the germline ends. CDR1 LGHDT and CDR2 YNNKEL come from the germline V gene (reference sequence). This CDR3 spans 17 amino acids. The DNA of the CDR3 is TGTGCCAGCAGCCAAGGTGGACAGTATCGGGGCAATCAGCCCCAGCATTTT. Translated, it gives CASSQGGQYRGNQPQHF.

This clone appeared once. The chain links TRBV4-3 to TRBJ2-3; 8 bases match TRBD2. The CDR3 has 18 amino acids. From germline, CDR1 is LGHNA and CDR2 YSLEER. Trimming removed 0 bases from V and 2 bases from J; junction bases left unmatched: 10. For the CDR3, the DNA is TGCGCCAGCAGCCAAGATCTCTTTGGGACTAGGGCCACAGATACGCAGTATTTT. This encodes CASSQDLFGTRATDTQYF.

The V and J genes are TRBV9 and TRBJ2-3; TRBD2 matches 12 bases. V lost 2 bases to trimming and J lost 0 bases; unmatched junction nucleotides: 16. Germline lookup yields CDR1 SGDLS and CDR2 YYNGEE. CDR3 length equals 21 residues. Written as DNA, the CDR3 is TGTGCCAGCAGCGTTGGTCTCTCTAGCGGGGGGGTTCGGGTTAGCACAGATACGCAGTATTTT. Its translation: CASSVGLSSGGVRVSTDTQYF.